Listed here are 23 T cell receptor beta chains from one sample, sequenced in a study of blood T cell repertoires in COVID-19. Clones were read by immunoSEQ multiplex PCR, and TCRdb kept only the in-frame ones, dropping some. This table has under 150,000 clones, 70% to 90% appearing once. Sequenced material: PBMCs or T cells enriched from blood (not recorded which). The receptors come from a woman aged 35 to 49 who had recovered from COVID-19.

This clone has a handful of counts. This rearrangement joins TRBV6-5 to TRBJ2-2, with 7 bases aligning to TRBD1. CDR3 length: 14 residues. With V trimmed by 6 bases and J by 5 bases, 6 bases remained unmatched. The germline gives CDR1 MNHEY, CDR2 SVGAGI. The CDR3 DNA is TGTGCCAGCAGATCGACAGGGTTGACCGGGGAGCTGTTTTTT. The encoded protein is CASRSTGLTGELFF.

V gene TRBV7-8 combines with J gene TRBJ2-3; TRBD2 matches at 14 bases. The CDR3 runs 19 residues. Germline V gene data show CDR1 as SGHVS and CDR2 as FQNEAQ. V gave up 5 bases and J gave up 2 bases; unmatched junction bases: 12. The CDR3 nucleotides read TGTGCCAGCAGCCCGGGACTAGCGGGAGCCAGGGGTTACACAGATACGCAGTATTTT. It encodes CASSPGLAGARGYTDTQYF.

The chain joins TRBV14 to TRBJ2-1; 8 bases are shared with TRBD2. This CDR3 is 19 amino acids long. V dropped 1 base and J dropped 2; count of bases not matched to a gene: 13. Germline loops: CDR1 SGHDN, CDR2 FVKESK. CDR3 region: CASSQGAGVLAVPYNEQFF. CDR3 coding DNA: TGTGCCAGCAGCCAAGGGGCTGGGGTACTAGCGGTACCCTACAATGAGCAGTTCTTC.

This clone has a handful of counts. The V and J genes are TRBV29-1 and TRBJ1-5, with 10 positions matching TRBD1. V was pared by 4 bases and J by 2 bases, with 5 bases of the junction left unmatched. Germline lookup yields CDR1 SQVTM and CDR2 ANQGSEA. This CDR3 is built from 15 residues. The DNA of the CDR3 is TGCAGCGTTGTGACAGGGACAGGGGGCAATCAGCCCCAGCATTTT. This codes for CSVVTGTGGNQPQHF.

For this clone: Possible read error: a much larger clone is one base away. V gene TRBV6-1 combines with J gene TRBJ2-2; 9 positions agree with TRBD2. CDR3 length: 15 amino acids. V trimming: 1 base; J trimming: 6 bases; junction bases outside the gene matches: 3. Looked up from germline, CDR1 is MNHNS and CDR2 is SASEGT. The CDR3 loop is CASSEDAGGPGELFF. CDR3 sequence (DNA): TGTGCCAGCAGTGAAGACGCGGGGGGGCCCGGGGAGCTGTTTTTT.

The chain is built from TRBV30 and TRBJ2-5, with D uncertain. Trimming stripped 4 bases from V and 5 bases from J, with 11 bases between. The CDR3 sequence is 12 residues long. CDR1 is GTSNPN, CDR2 SVGIG, per germline (reference sequence). The CDR3 here is CAWTPLRETQYF. CDR3 bases: TGTGCCTGGACCCCCTTACGGGAGACCCAGTACTTC.

This sequence joins TRBV5-4 and TRBJ2-1; TRBD2 might be the D (6 bases). Per germline, CDR1 SGHNT and CDR2 YYREEE (reference sequence). The germline V and J ends were trimmed by 6 bases and 8 bases, with 12 bases remaining between them. The CDR3 extends over 12 amino acids. This CDR3 is CASTAGSYEQFF. In DNA form, the CDR3 reads TGTGCCAGCACCGCCGGGAGCTATGAGCAGTTCTTC.

This clone was observed once. The gene calls are TRBV5-4 and TRBJ2-1; TRBD2 matches 8 bases. The CDR3 consists of 16 residues. Germline lookup yields CDR1 SGHNT and CDR2 YYREEE (reference sequence). J gave up 4 bases and V 4 bases, and 10 bases lay outside the gene matches. The CDR3 DNA reads TGTGCCAGCAGCCCGGGGGGCGGGGGGCCTTACAATGAGCAGTTCTTC. This translates into CASSPGGGGPYNEQFF.

Only one count was recorded for this clone. The chain joins TRBV20-1 to TRBJ2-1; the match to TRBD2 covers 7 bases. CDR1 DFQATT and CDR2 SNEGSKA come from the germline V gene (reference sequence). The CDR3 extends over 12 amino acids. J lost 7 bases, V lost 3 bases, and 3 bases had no gene match. The CDR3: CSASGGVNEQFF. CDR3 DNA: TGCAGTGCTAGTGGGGGGGTGAATGAGCAGTTCTTC.

The chain joins TRBV6-1 to TRBJ1-2; maybe TRBD1 (5 bases). Trimming removed 3 bases from V and 6 bases from J, with 11 bases in between. There are 13 residues in the CDR3. Looked up from germline, CDR1 is MNHNS and CDR2 is SASEGT. The CDR3 DNA reads as TGTGCCAGCAGTGAGACCCGGGGGGATGGCTACACCTTC. Translation: CASSETRGDGYTF.

J is TRBJ1-1 and V is TRBV13, with 7 nucleotides matching TRBD1. V dropped 2 bases and J dropped 1; count of bases not matched to a gene: 13. Germline assignment: CDR1 PRHDT and CDR2 FYEKMQ (reference sequence). This CDR3 contains 18 residues. The CDR3 DNA sequence: TGTGCCAGCAGCTTACGGCTAAGACAGGGCGCTAAGAACACTGAAGCTTTCTTT. It codes for CASSLRLRQGAKNTEAFF.

The chain employs TRBV4-1 and TRBJ1-5; TRBD1 matches at 8 bases. There are 15 residues in the CDR3. The V segment lost 1 base and the J segment 6 bases; nucleotides outside the gene matches: 5. Germline-derived CDR1 and CDR2 are MGHRA and YSYEKL. The CDR3 here is CASSQVGQGGQPQHF. In nucleotides, the CDR3 is TGCGCCAGCAGCCAAGTCGGACAGGGCGGTCAGCCCCAGCATTTT.

The genes are TRBV9 and TRBJ2-1, with 14 nucleotides matching TRBD2. CDR1 SGDLS and CDR2 YYNGEE come from the germline V gene. With V trimmed by 0 bases and J by 2 bases, 7 bases remained unmatched. The CDR3 has 19 residues. This chain's CDR3 is CASSVAGGLAGETYNEQFF. CDR3 coding DNA: TGTGCCAGCAGCGTAGCTGGGGGACTAGCGGGGGAGACCTACAATGAGCAGTTCTTC.

V is TRBV7-9 and J is TRBJ1-6; no reliable D call. Germline CDR1 SEHNR, CDR2 FQNEAQ (reference sequence). Trimming removed 2 bases at V and 10 bases at J, with 6 bases between. The CDR3 length is 12 residues. The CDR3 sequence: CASSLWASPLHF. As DNA, the CDR3 is TGTGCCAGCAGCTTATGGGCGTCACCCCTCCACTTT. Looking up the rest from reference TRBV7-9 and TRBJ1-6 gives the full variable domain: DTGVSQNPRHKITKRGQNVTFRCDPISEHNRLYWYRQTLGQGPEFLTYFQNEAQLEKSRLLSDRFSAERPKGSFSTLEIQRTEQGDSAMYLCASSLWASPLHFGNGTRLTVT.

The chain links TRBV19 to TRBJ1-2, with TRBD1 identical over 11 bases. The CDR3 has 16 residues. Germline V CDR1 and CDR2: LNHDA, SQIVND (reference sequence). V lost 6 bases to trimming and J lost 1 base; unmatched junction nucleotides: 7. The CDR3 here is CASRILGQGVNYGYTF. DNA of the CDR3: TGTGCCAGTAGAATTCTGGGACAGGGGGTTAACTATGGCTACACCTTC.

The rearrangement joins TRBV5-4 to TRBJ2-7; maybe TRBD2 (6 bases). CDR3 length: 14 residues. Trimming stripped 2 bases from V and 3 bases from J, with 12 bases between. The germline gives CDR1 SGHNT, CDR2 YYREEE (reference sequence). The CDR3 region has the DNA TGTGCCAGCAGCTTTCAGGGTAGCGGCTACGAGCAGTACTTC. This translates into CASSFQGSGYEQYF.

The rearrangement links TRBV5-1 to TRBJ2-1, with TRBD1 identical over 8 bases. The CDR3 runs 15 residues. V shed 2 bases, J shed 8 bases, and the junction held 9 bases outside the gene matches. Germline V gene lookup returns CDR1 SGHRS and CDR2 YFSETQ. In DNA, the CDR3 is TGCGCCAGCAGCTTCGGACAGGGACGTGCATATGAGCAGTTCTTC. It specifies CASSFGQGRAYEQFF.

J is TRBJ2-3 and V is TRBV3-1 (or the pseudogene TRBV3-2), with 7 bases identical to TRBD1. The J segment lost 2 bases and the V segment lost 8 bases, leaving 4 bases of the junction unmatched. CDR1 is LGHDT, CDR2 YNNKEL, per germline (reference sequence). There are 13 residues in the CDR3. For the CDR3, the DNA is TGTGCCAGCGAGGGACAGACCACAGATACGCAGTATTTT. This gives the protein CASEGQTTDTQYF.

The CDR3 nucleotides read TGCGCCAGCAGCTTGTCCGGCGGGGTCTCCTACAATGAGCAGTTCTTC. Protein product: CASSLSGGVSYNEQFF. This sequence joins TRBV5-1 and TRBJ2-1; TRBD2 might be the D (6 bases). V shed 1 base and J shed 0 bases, with 11 bases lying between them. Germline V gene sequence: CDR1 SGHRS, CDR2 YFSETQ. This CDR3 comprises 16 residues.

The gene calls are TRBV19 and TRBJ2-5; D perhaps matches TRBD2 (6 bases). This CDR3 region has 16 residues. Germline-derived CDR1 and CDR2 are LNHDA and SQIVND (reference sequence). V lost 5 bases, J lost 1 base, and 17 bases lay in between. CDR3 DNA: TGTGCCAGTAGTGATAACTTTGGAGGGCTCCAAGAGACCCAGTACTTC. Its protein product is CASSDNFGGLQETQYF.

J is TRBJ1-2 and V is TRBV9, with D uncertain. The CDR3 covers 14 residues. V was clipped by 4 bases and J by 3 bases, with 13 bases between them. Germline CDR1 SGDLS, CDR2 YYNGEE. Here the CDR3 reads CASSPSDGDYGYTF. DNA for the CDR3: TGTGCCAGCAGCCCTTCGGACGGGGACTATGGCTACACCTTC.

V is TRBV9 and J is TRBJ1-2, with D maybe TRBD1 (6 bases). CDR3 length equals 15 residues. Germline values: CDR1 SGDLS, CDR2 YYNGEE. Trimming left V 0 bases short and J 3 bases short, with 12 bases between. The CDR3 nucleotides are TGTGCCAGCAGCGTAGAGGGACATGTGGACTATGGCTACACCTTC. Its protein is CASSVEGHVDYGYTF. The complete variable domain, with remaining parts taken from reference TRBV9 and TRBJ1-2, reads DSGVTQTPKHLITATGQRVTLRCSPRSGDLSVYWYQQSLDQGLQFLIQYYNGEERAKGNILERFSAQQFPDLHSELNLSSLELGDSALYFCASSVEGHVDYGYTFGSGTRLTVV.

The rearrangement uses TRBV5-1 and TRBJ1-4; 9 bases map to TRBD1. Germline V gene data show CDR1 as SGHRS and CDR2 as YFSETQ. Trimming removed 3 bases from V and 8 bases from J; junction bases left unmatched: 14. There are 17 residues in the CDR3. The CDR3 loop reads CASSSGQGLNRGEKLFF. CDR3 nucleotides: TGCGCCAGCAGCTCGGGACAGGGCCTCAACCGCGGAGAAAAACTGTTTTTT.